The rows below give T cell receptor beta chains drawn from one sample of a study of T cell responses to AZD1222 COVID-19 vaccine. Using immunoSEQ multiplex PCR, the repertoire was profiled, and TCRdb retains in-frame clones only, with some absent. Of some 150,000 clones listed, just under 90% were seen once; the top ten hold 3.5% to 5.5%. Here the sequenced sample was peripheral blood, taken 28 days after the second dose of the MenACWY control vaccine. The receptor set was obtained from an adult who received the MenACWY meningococcal vaccine as a control. The CDR3 runs from the conserved cysteine through the conserved F or W. Each record gives: CDR3 protein, CDR3 DNA, clone size, J gene, V gene, D gene. The D gene is left open where the match is weak. Size is omitted from some rows. Given values are once, few, many or a class for expanded clones.

CDR3aa: CASSPRQGNQPQHF
CDR3nt: TGTGCCAGCAGTCCCCGACAGGGCAATCAGCCCCAGCATTTT
abundance: NA
j_gene: TRBJ1-5
v_gene: TRBV6-2/TRBV6-3
d_gene: NA

CDR3aa: CASSLQSATNEKLFF
CDR3nt: TGTGCCAGCAGCTTGCAAAGTGCAACTAATGAAAAACTGTTTTTT
abundance: NA
j_gene: TRBJ1-4
v_gene: TRBV5-4
d_gene: NA

CDR3aa: CASSVEGQGLEQYF
CDR3nt: TGTGCCAGCAGCGTAGAGGGACAGGGGCTCGAGCAGTACTTC
abundance: NA
j_gene: TRBJ2-7
v_gene: TRBV9
d_gene: TRBD1

CDR3aa: CASSRAGIMFF
CDR3nt: TGTGCCAGCAGTCGGGCCGGGATAATGTTTTTT
abundance: NA
j_gene: TRBJ1-4
v_gene: TRBV28
d_gene: NA

CDR3aa: CASSVAGTGELREQYF
CDR3nt: TGTGCCAGCAGCGTAGCTGGGACAGGGGAGCTCCGCGAGCAGTACTTC
abundance: NA
j_gene: TRBJ2-7
v_gene: TRBV9
d_gene: TRBD1

CDR3aa: CASSGGLSTDTQYF
CDR3nt: TGTGCCAGCAGCGGGGGGCTTAGCACAGATACGCAGTATTTT
abundance: NA
j_gene: TRBJ2-3
v_gene: TRBV7-8
d_gene: NA

CDR3aa: CASSSSGPPASSYEQYF
CDR3nt: TGTGCCAGCTCCTCATCAGGGCCCCCTGCCAGCTCCTACGAGCAGTACTTC
abundance: NA
j_gene: TRBJ2-7
v_gene: TRBV18
d_gene: NA

CDR3aa: CASSESAGWRTGELFF
CDR3nt: TGTGCCAGCAGTGAATCTGCGGGATGGCGAACCGGGGAGCTGTTTTTT
abundance: NA
j_gene: TRBJ2-2
v_gene: TRBV25-1
d_gene: NA

CDR3aa: CASSGLNEKLFF
CDR3nt: TGTGCCAGCAGTGGGCTCAATGAAAAACTGTTTTTT
abundance: NA
j_gene: TRBJ1-4
v_gene: TRBV12-3/TRBV12-4
d_gene: NA

CDR3aa: CASSISGGVQPQHF
CDR3nt: TGTGCCAGTAGTATTTCTGGGGGAGTGCAGCCCCAGCATTTT
abundance: NA
j_gene: TRBJ1-5
v_gene: TRBV19
d_gene: NA

CDR3aa: CASSPNANYGYTF
CDR3nt: TGTGCCAGTAGTCCTAATGCGAACTATGGCTACACCTTC
abundance: NA
j_gene: TRBJ1-2
v_gene: TRBV19
d_gene: NA

CDR3aa: CATSDSGRGGGYTF
CDR3nt: TGTGCCACCAGTGATTCCGGCAGGGGAGGTGGCTACACCTTC
abundance: few
j_gene: TRBJ1-2
v_gene: TRBV24-1
d_gene: NA

CDR3aa: CASSRDFSYEQYF
CDR3nt: TGTGCCAGCAGTCGGGATTTCTCCTACGAGCAGTACTTC
abundance: NA
j_gene: TRBJ2-7
v_gene: TRBV28
d_gene: NA

CDR3aa: CASRLGGDEQFF
CDR3nt: TGTGCCAGCAGATTGGGAGGGGATGAGCAGTTCTTC
abundance: NA
j_gene: TRBJ2-1
v_gene: TRBV11-3
d_gene: TRBD2

CDR3aa: CASSLGAGAQETQYF
CDR3nt: TGTGCCAGCAGCTTAGGGGCAGGGGCTCAAGAGACCCAGTACTTC
abundance: NA
j_gene: TRBJ2-5
v_gene: TRBV11-3
d_gene: NA

CDR3aa: CASCPSWGEGETQYF
CDR3nt: TGTGCCAGCTGCCCCTCGTGGGGGGAGGGAGAGACCCAGTACTTC
abundance: NA
j_gene: TRBJ2-5
v_gene: TRBV28
d_gene: TRBD2

CDR3aa: CAISALGGAIGQETQYF
CDR3nt: TGTGCCATCAGTGCTCTGGGGGGGGCAATCGGACAAGAGACCCAGTACTTC
abundance: NA
j_gene: TRBJ2-5
v_gene: TRBV10-3
d_gene: NA

CDR3aa: CASRPGRHYGYTF
CDR3nt: TGTGCCAGCAGACCGGGACGGCACTATGGCTACACCTTC
abundance: NA
j_gene: TRBJ1-2
v_gene: TRBV2
d_gene: NA

CDR3aa: CASSWTGWAGGELFF
CDR3nt: TGTGCCAGCAGCTGGACTGGCTGGGCGGGCGGGGAGCTGTTTTTT
abundance: NA
j_gene: TRBJ2-2
v_gene: TRBV7-2
d_gene: NA

CDR3aa: CASSQEDGFQETQYF
CDR3nt: TGTGCCAGCAGCCAAGAGGATGGGTTCCAAGAGACCCAGTACTTC
abundance: NA
j_gene: TRBJ2-5
v_gene: TRBV3-1/TRBV3-2
d_gene: NA

CDR3aa: CASSQVHRQMHYGYTF
CDR3nt: TGTGCCAGCAGCCAGGTCCATAGACAGATGCACTATGGCTACACCTTC
abundance: NA
j_gene: TRBJ1-2
v_gene: TRBV14
d_gene: NA

CDR3aa: CASRGQGRIDYGYTF
CDR3nt: TGTGCCAGTAGGGGACAGGGGAGGATTGACTATGGCTACACCTTC
abundance: NA
j_gene: TRBJ1-2
v_gene: TRBV19
d_gene: TRBD1

CDR3aa: CASRSLIRTGDEQYF
CDR3nt: TGTGCAAGTCGCTCTCTTATCCGGACAGGGGACGAGCAGTACTTC
abundance: NA
j_gene: TRBJ2-7
v_gene: TRBV12-2
d_gene: NA

CDR3aa: CAISESTDTQYF
CDR3nt: TGTGCCATCAGTGAGTCCACAGATACGCAGTATTTT
abundance: NA
j_gene: TRBJ2-3
v_gene: TRBV10-3
d_gene: NA

CDR3aa: CAGGILPNEQFF
CDR3nt: TGTGCCGGGGGAATTCTGCCCAATGAGCAGTTCTTC
abundance: NA
j_gene: TRBJ2-1
v_gene: TRBV6-5
d_gene: NA

CDR3aa: CASSFGHYTEAFF
CDR3nt: TGTGCCAGCAGCTTCGGACACTACACTGAAGCTTTCTTT
abundance: NA
j_gene: TRBJ1-1
v_gene: TRBV7-9
d_gene: NA

CDR3aa: CAISEAAASYEQYF
CDR3nt: TGTGCCATCAGTGAGGCCGCAGCCTCCTACGAGCAGTACTTC
abundance: NA
j_gene: TRBJ2-7
v_gene: TRBV10-3
d_gene: NA

CDR3aa: CASSLTSGAGLAFF
CDR3nt: TGTGCCAGCAGCTTAACGTCGGGGGCTGGTTTAGCTTTCTTT
abundance: NA
j_gene: TRBJ1-1
v_gene: TRBV11-2
d_gene: NA

CDR3aa: CASRRTLTGGQPQHF
CDR3nt: TGTGCCAGCAGGAGAACGTTGACAGGTGGACAGCCCCAGCATTTT
abundance: NA
j_gene: TRBJ1-5
v_gene: TRBV6-6
d_gene: NA

CDR3aa: CASSIVEGGEAFF
CDR3nt: TGTGCCAGTAGTATAGTGGAAGGGGGGGAAGCTTTCTTT
abundance: NA
j_gene: TRBJ1-1
v_gene: TRBV19
d_gene: NA

CDR3aa: CSVPRGGEGYTF
CDR3nt: TGCAGCGTCCCTCGGGGGGGCGAGGGCTACACCTTC
abundance: NA
j_gene: TRBJ1-2
v_gene: TRBV29-1
d_gene: NA

CDR3aa: CASSIDSTGTDTQYF
CDR3nt: TGTGCCAGTAGTATTGATAGTACGGGGACAGATACGCAGTATTTT
abundance: NA
j_gene: TRBJ2-3
v_gene: TRBV19
d_gene: NA

CDR3aa: CASSPGPSGQETQYF
CDR3nt: TGTGCCAGCAGCCCCGGCCCCAGCGGCCAAGAGACCCAGTACTTC
abundance: NA
j_gene: TRBJ2-5
v_gene: TRBV7-7
d_gene: NA

CDR3aa: CASSPGRGLGNTIYF
CDR3nt: TGTGCCAGCAGCCCTGGCAGGGGGCTCGGAAACACCATATATTTT
abundance: NA
j_gene: TRBJ1-3
v_gene: TRBV5-4
d_gene: TRBD1

CDR3aa: CASSPGPGGYTF
CDR3nt: TGTGCCAGCTCACCGGGACCAGGTGGCTACACCTTC
abundance: NA
j_gene: TRBJ1-2
v_gene: TRBV18
d_gene: NA

CDR3aa: CASSEGGLFYEQYF
CDR3nt: TGTGCCAGCAGTGAAGGGGGACTGTTCTACGAGCAGTACTTC
abundance: NA
j_gene: TRBJ2-7
v_gene: TRBV6-1
d_gene: NA

CDR3aa: CASSSYTDTQYF
CDR3nt: TGTGCCAGCAGTTCATACACAGATACGCAGTATTTT
abundance: NA
j_gene: TRBJ2-3
v_gene: TRBV27
d_gene: NA

CDR3aa: CASSQGRGVAGGLWEQFF
CDR3nt: TGCGCCAGCAGCCAAGGACGTGGGGTAGCGGGAGGGTTATGGGAGCAGTTCTTC
abundance: NA
j_gene: TRBJ2-1
v_gene: TRBV4-1
d_gene: TRBD2

CDR3aa: CASSLSGYATHYEQYF
CDR3nt: TGTGCCAGCAGTTTAAGTGGCTATGCTACCCACTACGAGCAGTACTTC
abundance: NA
j_gene: TRBJ2-7
v_gene: TRBV6-5
d_gene: NA

CDR3aa: CASSLSYGARAGELFF
CDR3nt: TGTGCCAGCAGCTTATCGTACGGTGCGCGCGCCGGGGAGCTGTTTTTT
abundance: NA
j_gene: TRBJ2-2
v_gene: TRBV7-9
d_gene: NA

CDR3aa: CASSLVSQAANYGYTF
CDR3nt: TGTGCCAGCAGCTTGGTCTCACAAGCAGCTAACTATGGCTACACCTTC
abundance: once
j_gene: TRBJ1-2
v_gene: TRBV5-5
d_gene: NA

CDR3aa: CASSFPPNNEQFF
CDR3nt: TGTGCCAGCAGCTTTCCTCCTAACAATGAGCAGTTCTTC
abundance: NA
j_gene: TRBJ2-1
v_gene: TRBV7-3
d_gene: NA

CDR3aa: CASSDPGRDEKLFF
CDR3nt: TGCGCCAGCAGCGACCCGGGAAGGGATGAAAAACTGTTTTTT
abundance: NA
j_gene: TRBJ1-4
v_gene: TRBV5-1
d_gene: NA

CDR3aa: CASSVNRGTEETQYF
CDR3nt: TGTGCCAGCTCCGTCAATCGCGGGACGGAAGAGACCCAGTACTTC
abundance: once
j_gene: TRBJ2-5
v_gene: TRBV18
d_gene: NA

CDR3aa: CASGRGKNTEAFF
CDR3nt: TGTGCCAGCGGCAGGGGTAAGAACACTGAAGCTTTCTTT
abundance: NA
j_gene: TRBJ1-1
v_gene: TRBV19
d_gene: NA

CDR3aa: CASGGTGRGKLFF
CDR3nt: TGTGCCAGTGGGGGGACAGGGCGAGGAAAACTGTTTTTT
abundance: NA
j_gene: TRBJ1-4
v_gene: TRBV19
d_gene: TRBD1

CDR3aa: CASSRGQPNTEAFF
CDR3nt: TGTGCCAGCAGTCGGGGACAACCGAACACTGAAGCTTTCTTT
abundance: NA
j_gene: TRBJ1-1
v_gene: TRBV27
d_gene: NA

CDR3aa: CASSPLAGPTGELFF
CDR3nt: TGCGCCAGCAGCCCCCTAGCGGGACCCACCGGGGAGCTGTTTTTT
abundance: NA
j_gene: TRBJ2-2
v_gene: TRBV5-1
d_gene: TRBD2